This T cell receptor beta chain was profiled in a study of monozygotic twins with inflammatory bowel disease. General study points: Researchers reported no repertoire similarity difference between concordant and discordant twins, possibly from limited power. Extra variability in the repertoires of patients may have come from differing immunosuppressive treatments.

To note about this clonotype: Its antigen is not identified.

The UMIs carried a 6-nucleotide sample barcode, and they were added by template switching. TCRdb re-called the 5' RACE reads and gives one entry per CDR3 protein, without DNA. The table gives more than 300,000 distinct CDR3 sequences; the top ten clones make up roughly 5.3% of it. The germline V gene has CDR1 SGHDT and CDR2 YYEEEE. The CDR3 extends over 16 amino acids. Material: blood. V usage is TRBV5-6 and J usage is TRBJ2-7; the TRBD1 assignment by TCRdb is unverifiable without DNA. This TCR came from a human donor with ulcerative colitis or Crohn's disease, or a healthy co-twin of an affected twin (not recorded which). The CDR3 region is CASSTRVTGEAYEQYF.